The 2 T cell receptor beta chains listed next were all sequenced from one sample in a study of CD8 T cells in Susac syndrome. An input of about 0.5 to 1 ug of RNA was subjected to reverse transcription using random hexamers. A single record per CDR3 protein comes from TCRdb applying MiXCR to the immunoSEQ multiplex PCR reads. The sample holds fewer than 350,000 distinct CDR3 sequences, approximately 89% seen once. Sequencing was performed on CD8+ T cells from PBMCs. The source of these receptors is a human donor with multiple sclerosis.

This clonotype was recorded only once. V usage is TRBV27 and J usage is TRBJ2-2, with TRBD1 as a possible D gene (5 bases). Trimming shortened V by 2 bases and J by 4 bases, and 11 bases separated the two germline ends. This CDR3 region has 15 residues. Per germline, CDR1 MNHEY and CDR2 SMNVEV (reference sequence). CDR3 amino acids: CASSLDSLVTGELFF. DNA for the CDR3: TGTGCCAGCAGTTTAGACAGCCTGGTCACCGGGGAGCTGTTTTTT.

In its sample, this clonotype was seen a few times. The CDR3 region has the DNA TGCAGCGTGGATACAGGGGAGCCCTACGAGCAGTACTTC. Translating gives CSVDTGEPYEQYF. V usage is TRBV29-1 and J usage is TRBJ2-7; TRBD1 aligns across 7 bases. J gave up 2 bases and V 6 bases, and 7 bases lay outside the gene matches. CDR1 is SQVTM, CDR2 ANQGSEA, per germline. This CDR3 spans 13 amino acids.